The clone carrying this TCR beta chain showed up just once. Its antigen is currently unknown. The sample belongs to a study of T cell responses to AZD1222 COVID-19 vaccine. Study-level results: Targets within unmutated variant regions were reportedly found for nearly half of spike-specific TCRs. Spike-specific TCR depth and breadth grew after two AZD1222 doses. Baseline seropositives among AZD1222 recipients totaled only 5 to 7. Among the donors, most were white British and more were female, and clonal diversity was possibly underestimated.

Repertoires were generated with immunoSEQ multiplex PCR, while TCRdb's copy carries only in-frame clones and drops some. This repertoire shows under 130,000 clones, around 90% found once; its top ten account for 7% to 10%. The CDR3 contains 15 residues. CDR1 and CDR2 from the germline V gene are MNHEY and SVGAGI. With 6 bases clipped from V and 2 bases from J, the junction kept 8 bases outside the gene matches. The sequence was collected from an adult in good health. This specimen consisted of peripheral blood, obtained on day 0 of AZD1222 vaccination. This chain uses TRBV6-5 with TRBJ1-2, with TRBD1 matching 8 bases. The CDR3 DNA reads TGTGCCAGCAGCCCCGCAGGGGGCCGCAACTATGGCTACACCTTC. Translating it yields CASSPAGGRNYGYTF.